Following are 6 T cell receptor beta chains from one sample sequenced in a study of cytomegalovirus exposure and HLA in healthy donors. Primers for the PCR totalled 60 Vbeta and 13 Jbeta. The repertoire was sequenced with immunoSEQ multiplex PCR; TCRdb's copy has only in-frame clones and lacks some. The sample holds 100,000 to 150,000 clones, under 20% seen once. Sequences were obtained from PBMCs. All receptors come from a female donor in good health and CMV-seropositive.

The chain has TRBV11-2 and TRBJ2-2, with 7 bases lining up with TRBD2. This CDR3 comprises 18 residues. V lost 0 bases and J lost 0; bases outside the gene matches: 7. CDR1 and CDR2 from the germline V gene are SGHAT and FQNNGV. The CDR3 DNA is TGTGCCAGCAGCTTAGAGTCCGGGGACTACTCGAACACCGGGGAGCTGTTTTTT. Translation gives CASSLESGDYSNTGELFF.

In its sample, this clone was seen a few times. V usage is TRBV5-1 and J usage is TRBJ2-7, with TRBD2 identical over 11 bases. Unmatched junction bases numbered 8, after V lost 5 bases and J lost 4 bases. The length of the CDR3 is 15 residues. The V gene's germline CDR1 is SGHRS and CDR2 YFSETQ. CDR3 nucleotides: TGCGCCAGCAGAGCCGGGACTAGCGGCTTTTACGAGCAGTACTTC. Amino acids: CASRAGTSGFYEQYF.

This sequence joins TRBV4-2 and TRBJ1-1; TRBD1 is a possible D gene (6 bases). Deletions cut 1 base from V and 3 bases from J, with 12 bases between. Germline CDR1 reads LGHNA; CDR2 reads YNFKEQ. The CDR3 length is 15 residues. The CDR3 DNA follows: TGTGCCAGCAGCCAAGCCTCTGGGGGCTACACTGAAGCTTTCTTT. Encoded protein: CASSQASGGYTEAFF.

The chain carries TRBV2 and TRBJ2-3; 10 bases are a match to TRBD2. This CDR3 comprises 15 residues. CDR1 SNHLY and CDR2 FYNNEI come from the germline V gene. Trimming removed 7 bases from V and 2 bases from J; junction bases left unmatched: 6. The CDR3, as DNA: TGTGCCAGCACCTTAGCGGGGGGCTTCACAGATACGCAGTATTTT. Translating gives CASTLAGGFTDTQYF.

The J gene is TRBJ1-2, the V gene TRBV4-1; weak D call: TRBD1 (5 bases). CDR3 length: 16 amino acids. The V end was cut by 0 bases, the J end by 5 bases, with 16 bases between. Per the germline V gene, CDR1 is MGHRA and CDR2 is YSYEKL. The DNA of the CDR3 is TGCGCCAGCAGCCAAGATCTGGGGTTCGGGGGATATGGCTACACCTTC. It translates to CASSQDLGFGGYGYTF.

This clone was seen a handful of times. J is TRBJ1-5 and V is TRBV29-1; TRBD1 aligns across 9 bases. J was trimmed by 6 bases and V by 5 bases; bases with no gene match: 14. The CDR3 totals 16 residues. The V gene's germline CDR1 is SQVTM and CDR2 ANQGSEA. The CDR3 coding sequence is TGCAGCGTTTCTGACCCCGGGACAGGGTCCGGTCAGCCCCAGCATTTT. The encoded protein is CSVSDPGTGSGQPQHF.